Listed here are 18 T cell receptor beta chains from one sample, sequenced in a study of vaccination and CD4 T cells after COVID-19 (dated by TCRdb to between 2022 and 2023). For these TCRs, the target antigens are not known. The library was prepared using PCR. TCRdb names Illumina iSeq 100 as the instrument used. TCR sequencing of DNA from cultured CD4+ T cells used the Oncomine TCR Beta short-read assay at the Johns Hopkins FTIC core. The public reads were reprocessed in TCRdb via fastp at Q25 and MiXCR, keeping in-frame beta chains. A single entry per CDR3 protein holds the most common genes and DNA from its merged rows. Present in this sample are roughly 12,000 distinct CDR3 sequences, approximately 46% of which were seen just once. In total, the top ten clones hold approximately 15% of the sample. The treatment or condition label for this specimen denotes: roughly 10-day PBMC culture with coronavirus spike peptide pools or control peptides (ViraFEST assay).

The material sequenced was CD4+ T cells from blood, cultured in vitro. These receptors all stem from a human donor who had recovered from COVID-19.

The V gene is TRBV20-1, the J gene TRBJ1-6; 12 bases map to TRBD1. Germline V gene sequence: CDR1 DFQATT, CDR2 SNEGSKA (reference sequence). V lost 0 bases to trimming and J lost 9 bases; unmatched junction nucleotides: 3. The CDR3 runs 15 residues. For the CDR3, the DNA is TGCAGTGCTAGAGACCGGGACAGGGGGCCTTCACCCCTCCACTTT. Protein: CSARDRDRGPSPLHF.

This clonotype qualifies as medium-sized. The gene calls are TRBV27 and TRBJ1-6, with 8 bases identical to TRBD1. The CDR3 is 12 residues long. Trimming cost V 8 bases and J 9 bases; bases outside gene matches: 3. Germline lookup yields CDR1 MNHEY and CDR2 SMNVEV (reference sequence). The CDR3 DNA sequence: TGTGCCAGCGGACAGGGTTTTTCACCCCTCCACTTT. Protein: CASGQGFSPLHF.

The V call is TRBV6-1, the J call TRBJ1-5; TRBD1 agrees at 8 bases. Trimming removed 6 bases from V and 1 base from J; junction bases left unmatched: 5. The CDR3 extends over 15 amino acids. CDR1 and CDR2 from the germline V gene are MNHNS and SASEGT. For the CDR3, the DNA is TGTGCCAGCAGGGGACAGGTTTTGAGCAATCAGCCCCAGCATTTT. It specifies CASRGQVLSNQPQHF.

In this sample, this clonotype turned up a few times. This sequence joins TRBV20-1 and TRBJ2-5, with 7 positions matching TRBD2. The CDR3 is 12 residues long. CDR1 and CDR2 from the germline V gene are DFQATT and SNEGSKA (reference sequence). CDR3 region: CSARDSGETQYF. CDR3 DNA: TGCAGCGCAAGAGATAGCGGGGAGACCCAGTACTTC.

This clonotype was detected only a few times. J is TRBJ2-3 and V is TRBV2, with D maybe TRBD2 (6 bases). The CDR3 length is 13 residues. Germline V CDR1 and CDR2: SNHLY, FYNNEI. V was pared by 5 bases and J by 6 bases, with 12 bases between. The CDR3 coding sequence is TGTGCCAGCAGTTTTACTAGCTGGGATACGCAGTATTTT. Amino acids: CASSFTSWDTQYF. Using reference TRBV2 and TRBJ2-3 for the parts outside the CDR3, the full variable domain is EPEVTQTPSHQVTQMGQEVILRCVPISNHLYFYWYRQILGQKVEFLVSFYNNEISEKSEIFDDQFSVERPDGSNFTLKIRSTKLEDSAMYFCASSFTSWDTQYFGPGTRLTVL.

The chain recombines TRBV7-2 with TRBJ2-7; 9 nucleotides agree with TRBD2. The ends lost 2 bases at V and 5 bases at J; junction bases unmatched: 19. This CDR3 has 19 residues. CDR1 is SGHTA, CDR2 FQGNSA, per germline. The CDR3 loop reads CASSLRLFSAGGGRDEQYF. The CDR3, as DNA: TGTGCCAGCAGCTTACGTTTGTTTTCGGCGGGAGGGGGTCGCGACGAGCAGTACTTC.

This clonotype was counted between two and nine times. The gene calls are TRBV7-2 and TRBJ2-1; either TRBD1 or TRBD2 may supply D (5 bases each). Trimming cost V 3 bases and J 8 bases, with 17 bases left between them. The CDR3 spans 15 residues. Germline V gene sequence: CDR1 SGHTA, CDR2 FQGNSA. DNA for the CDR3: TGTGCCAGCAGCTTGGAAGGGACCTCGATCCATGAGCAGTTCTTC. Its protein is CASSLEGTSIHEQFF.

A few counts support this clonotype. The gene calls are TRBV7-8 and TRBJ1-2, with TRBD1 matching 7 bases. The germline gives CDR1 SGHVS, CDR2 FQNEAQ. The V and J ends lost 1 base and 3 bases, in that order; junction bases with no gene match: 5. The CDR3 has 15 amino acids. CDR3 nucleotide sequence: TGTGCCAGCAGCTTAGGGGACAGAAATGACTATGGCTACACCTTC. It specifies CASSLGDRNDYGYTF.

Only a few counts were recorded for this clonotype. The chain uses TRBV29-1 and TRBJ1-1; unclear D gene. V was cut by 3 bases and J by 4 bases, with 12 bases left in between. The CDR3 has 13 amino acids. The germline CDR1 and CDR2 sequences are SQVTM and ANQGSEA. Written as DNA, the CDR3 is TGCAGCGTTGAGCGGGCCCTTCGCACTGAAGCTTTCTTT. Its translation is CSVERALRTEAFF.

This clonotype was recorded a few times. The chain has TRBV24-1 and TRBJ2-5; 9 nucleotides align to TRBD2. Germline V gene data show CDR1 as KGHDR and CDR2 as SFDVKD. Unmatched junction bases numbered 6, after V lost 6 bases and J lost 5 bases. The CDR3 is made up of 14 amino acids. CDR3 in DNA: TGTGCCACCAGTAGGGCTAGCGGGGTGGAGACCCAGTACTTC. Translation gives CATSRASGVETQYF.

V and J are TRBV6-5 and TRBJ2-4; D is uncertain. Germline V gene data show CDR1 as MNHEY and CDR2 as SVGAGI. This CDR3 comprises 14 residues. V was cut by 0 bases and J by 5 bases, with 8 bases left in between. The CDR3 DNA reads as TGTGCCAGCAGTTACTCCCCGGCGCAAAACATTCAGTACTTC. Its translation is CASSYSPAQNIQYF.

CDR3 residues: CASSGRTGGAIMNTEAFF. CDR3 DNA: TGTGCCAGCAGTGGTCGGACAGGGGGCGCAATCATGAACACTGAAGCTTTCTTT. The chain has TRBV6-1 and TRBJ1-1, with 11 bases lining up with TRBD1. V was pared by 4 bases and J by 0 bases, with 10 bases of the junction left unmatched. Germline V gene data show CDR1 as MNHNS and CDR2 as SASEGT. This CDR3 is built from 18 residues.

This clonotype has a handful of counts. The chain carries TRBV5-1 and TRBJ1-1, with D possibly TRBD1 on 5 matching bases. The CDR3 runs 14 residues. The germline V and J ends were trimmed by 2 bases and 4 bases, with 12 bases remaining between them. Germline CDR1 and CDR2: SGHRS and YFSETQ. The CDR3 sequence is CASSLGRVITEAFF. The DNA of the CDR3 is TGCGCCAGCAGCTTAGGCAGGGTTATCACTGAAGCTTTCTTT. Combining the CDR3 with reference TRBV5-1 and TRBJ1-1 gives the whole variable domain KAGVTQTPRYLIKTRGQQVTLSCSPISGHRSVSWYQQTPGQGLQFLFEYFSETQRNKGNFPGRFSGRQFSNSRSEMNVSTLELGDSALYLCASSLGRVITEAFFGQGTRLTVV.

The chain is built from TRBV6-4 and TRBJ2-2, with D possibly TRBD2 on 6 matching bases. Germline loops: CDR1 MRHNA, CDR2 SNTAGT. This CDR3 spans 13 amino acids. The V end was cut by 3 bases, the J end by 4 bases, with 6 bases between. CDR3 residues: CASSETSTGELFF. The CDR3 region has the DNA TGTGCCAGCAGTGAGACTAGCACCGGGGAGCTGTTTTTT.

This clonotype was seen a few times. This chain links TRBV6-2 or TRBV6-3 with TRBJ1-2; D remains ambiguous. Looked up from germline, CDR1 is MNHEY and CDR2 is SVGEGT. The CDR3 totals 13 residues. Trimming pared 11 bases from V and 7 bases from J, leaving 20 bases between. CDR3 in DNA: TGTGCCCACGGAACCTCGGCCTTTGTTGGCTACACCTTC. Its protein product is CAHGTSAFVGYTF.

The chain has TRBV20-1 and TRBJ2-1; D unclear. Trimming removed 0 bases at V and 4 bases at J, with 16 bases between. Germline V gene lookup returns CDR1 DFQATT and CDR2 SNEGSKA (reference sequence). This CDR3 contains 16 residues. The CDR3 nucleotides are TGCAGTGCTAGAGATCCAGCCAATTTGGGGTACAATGAGCAGTTCTTC. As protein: CSARDPANLGYNEQFF.

Here the CDR3 reads CAGSLGARGANVLTF. The DNA of the CDR3 is TGTGCCGGCTCCCTTGGGGCGCGAGGGGCCAACGTCCTGACTTTC. This sequence joins TRBV7-9 and TRBJ2-6; weak D call: TRBD1 (5 bases). V lost 11 bases and J 4 bases, leaving 18 bases between the germline ends. Germline-derived CDR1 and CDR2 are SEHNR and FQNEAQ (reference sequence). CDR3 length: 15 amino acids.

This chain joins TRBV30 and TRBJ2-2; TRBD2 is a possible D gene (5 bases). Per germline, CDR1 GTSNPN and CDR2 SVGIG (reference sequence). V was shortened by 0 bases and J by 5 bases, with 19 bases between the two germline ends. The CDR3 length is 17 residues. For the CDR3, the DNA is TGTGCCTGGAGTGTACCCTATCGCGGAGGACGGACCGGGGAGCTGTTTTTT. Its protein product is CAWSVPYRGGRTGELFF.